The source of this T cell receptor beta chain is a study of technical replicates of blood from several donors. The repertoire was sequenced with immunoSEQ multiplex PCR; TCRdb's copy has only in-frame clones and lacks some. Counted here are fewer than 85,000 clones, just under 95% occurring once; the ten biggest clones make up 0.41%. The CDR3 extends over 13 amino acids. CDR1 is ENHRY, CDR2 SYGVKD, per germline. The V and J ends lost 4 bases and 5 bases, in that order; junction bases with no gene match: 2. J is TRBJ1-5 and V is TRBV10-3, with TRBD1 identical over 7 bases. Sequencing input: T cells isolated from PBMCs. The receptor's source is a human donor in good health. The CDR3 DNA follows: TGTGCCATCAGTGCCCAGGGGGATCAGCCCCAGCATTTT. Translated: CAISAQGDQPQHF.